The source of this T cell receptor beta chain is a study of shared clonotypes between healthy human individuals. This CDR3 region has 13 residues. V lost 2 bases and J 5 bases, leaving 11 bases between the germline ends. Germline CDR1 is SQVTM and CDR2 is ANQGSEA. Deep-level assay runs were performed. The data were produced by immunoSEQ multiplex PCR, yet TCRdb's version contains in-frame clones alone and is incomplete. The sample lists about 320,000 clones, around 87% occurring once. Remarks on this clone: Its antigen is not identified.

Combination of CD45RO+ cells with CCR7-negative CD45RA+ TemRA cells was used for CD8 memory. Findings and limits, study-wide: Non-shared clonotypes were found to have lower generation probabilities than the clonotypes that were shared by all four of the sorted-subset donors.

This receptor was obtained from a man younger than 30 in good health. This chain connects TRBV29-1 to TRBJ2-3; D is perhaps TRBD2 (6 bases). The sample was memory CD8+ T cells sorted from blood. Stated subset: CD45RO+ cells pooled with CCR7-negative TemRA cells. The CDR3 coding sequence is TGCAGCGTTGAAAGGGCGGGGTTAGATACGCAGTATTTT. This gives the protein CSVERAGLDTQYF.